These T cell receptor beta chains were read from a single sample in a study of metastatic and nonmetastatic thyroid tumors. With MiXCR, TCRdb reprocessed the PCR reads. The data show tens of thousands of clones, about 16% seen once. Material for sequencing was blood. Every receptor here comes from a male donor with papillary thyroid cancer or a benign thyroid nodule (not recorded which). Some clones in this sample may be carry-over from other donors' samples. The CDR3 runs from the conserved cysteine through the conserved F or W. The order of the fields is V gene, CDR3 protein.

>TRBV11-2
CASSDPYVGGTEAFF
>TRBV25-1
CAITTSGREQDTQYF
>TRBV7-3
CASSLTGPRTEAFF
>TRBV6-5
CAIIYGSNQPQHF
>TRBV3-1
CASSQILLRGPSSYEQYF
>TRBV20-1
CSARQGAGDYNEQFF
>TRBV18
CASSPGSGGENEQYF
>TRBV9
CASSPGHSSNEQFF
>TRBV25-1
CASSEGMDLSYEQYF
>TRBV18
CASSPQSYINQPQHF
>TRBV19
CASSITVGTDQFF
>TRBV28
CASSYGTVGNQPQHF
>TRBV7-2
CASSLTQGGGYTF
>TRBV24-1
CASPGTGVYDQYF
>TRBV20-1
CSADALGPQGRSPLHF
>TRBV28
CASSPNDRGADQPQHF
>TRBV4-3
CASSQDRNNEQFF
>TRBV29-1
CSVDGAQFF
>TRBV11-1
CASSLEAPLYNEQFF
>TRBV20-1
CSAIPKQGLSGYTF
>TRBV7-9
CASSLPQGNEQFF
>TRBV7-8
CASRETGGRPNEKLFF
>TRBV9
CASSVATEGGSPLHF
>TRBV5-1
CASRGGDRENTGELFF
>TRBV27
CASSFRGTGPFYGYTF
>TRBV27
CASSLFRGGEAFF
>TRBV20-1
CSAVVRGASNQPQHF
>TRBV30
CAWSVAGGSSPLHF
>TRBV6-1
CASSDGTSWGLVDTHYF
>TRBV5-1
CASAYRQVGSPLHF
>TRBV28
CASSFVGLGTEAFF
>TRBV11-3
CASSGQNMNTEAFF
>TRBV5-6
CASSLLVRPGLNTGELFF
>TRBV30
CAWDGTPGGYTF
>TRBV5-1
CASSRGAGSTTDTQYF
>TRBV6-1
CASSQTSGIAGELFF
>TRBV28
CASSANRLGSYNEQFF
>TRBV3-1
CASSLAGPQTDTQYF
>TRBV4-3
CASSQDWPSSGSDTQYF
>TRBV15
CATSREWGGTDTQYF
>TRBV11-2
CASRILGWARATDTQYF
>TRBV6-2/TRBV6-3
CASSSPSGGAETQYF
>TRBV28
CASSQYSTNEKLFF
>TRBV7-9
CASSLDGGYGYTF
>TRBV11-2
CASDNSDRAQTQYF
>TRBV7-2
CASSLVSGRVNEQFF
>TRBV30
CACTTTGGSKLNTGELFF
>TRBV7-6
CASSLDPLGKWPFF
>TRBV4-1
CASSQVWKGPSYEQYF
>TRBV5-6
CASSWRTSGSYEQYF
>TRBV6-4
CASSDPGPSNQPQHF
>TRBV7-1
CASSSRTANRGLRGAGELFF
>TRBV6-4
CASSDSPAEDYNEQFF
>TRBV6-4
CASSASGGTADTQYF
>TRBV12-3/TRBV12-4
CASSTASGRAAGELLF
>TRBV7-2
CASSFDWGADTQYF
>TRBV5-1
CASWAGVGTDTQYF
>TRBV4-1
CASSPVGSYNEQFF
>TRBV5-6
CASSLRRTVRTGELFF